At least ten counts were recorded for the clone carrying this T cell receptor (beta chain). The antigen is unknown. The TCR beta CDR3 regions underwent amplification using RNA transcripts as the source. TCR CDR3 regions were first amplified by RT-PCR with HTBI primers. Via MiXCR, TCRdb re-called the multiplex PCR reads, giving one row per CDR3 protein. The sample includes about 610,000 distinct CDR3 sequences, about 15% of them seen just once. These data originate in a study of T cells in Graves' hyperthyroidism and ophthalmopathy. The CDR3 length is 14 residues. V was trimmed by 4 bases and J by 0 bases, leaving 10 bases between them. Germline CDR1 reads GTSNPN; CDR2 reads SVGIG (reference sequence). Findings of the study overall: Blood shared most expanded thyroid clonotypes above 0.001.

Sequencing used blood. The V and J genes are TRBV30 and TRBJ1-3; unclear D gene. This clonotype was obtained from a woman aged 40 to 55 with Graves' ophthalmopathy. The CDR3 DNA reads TGTGCCTGGATTGCAAGTTACTCTGGAAACACCATATATTTT. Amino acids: CAWIASYSGNTIYF.